This T cell receptor beta chain came from a study of shared clonotypes between healthy human individuals. Overall study results and limits: Non-shared clonotypes had lower generation probabilities than those shared by all four donors.

Some clones are missing from TCRdb's copy, which holds only in-frame ones; the method was immunoSEQ multiplex PCR. The sample carries some 660,000 clones, 73% recorded once. About this clone itself: Antigen specificity is unknown.

Trimming took 6 bases from V and 2 from J, leaving 11 bases between them. The germline CDR1 and CDR2 sequences are KGHSH and LQKENI. The CDR3 is 14 amino acids. What was sequenced was memory CD4+ T cells sorted from blood. Subset noted: CD45RA-negative fraction. The receptor was derived from a woman in her 30s in good health. J is TRBJ1-5 and V is TRBV18; a weak D match, TRBD1 (5 bases). The CDR3 DNA follows: TGTGCCAGCTCCCCCCAGGGAGGCAATCAGCCCCAGCATTTT. Translated: CASSPQGGNQPQHF.